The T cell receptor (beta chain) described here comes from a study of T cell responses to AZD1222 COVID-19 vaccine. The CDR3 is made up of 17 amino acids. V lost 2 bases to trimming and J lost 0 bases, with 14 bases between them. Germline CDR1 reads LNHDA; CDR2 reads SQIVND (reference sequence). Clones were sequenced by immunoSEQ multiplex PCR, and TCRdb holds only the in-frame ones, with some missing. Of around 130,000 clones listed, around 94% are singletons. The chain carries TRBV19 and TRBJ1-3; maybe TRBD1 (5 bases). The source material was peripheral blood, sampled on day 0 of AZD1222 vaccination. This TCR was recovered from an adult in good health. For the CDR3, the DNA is TGTGCCAGTAGTATATCCCGGGGGACGAGCTCTGGAAACACCATATATTTT. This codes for CASSISRGTSSGNTIYF.